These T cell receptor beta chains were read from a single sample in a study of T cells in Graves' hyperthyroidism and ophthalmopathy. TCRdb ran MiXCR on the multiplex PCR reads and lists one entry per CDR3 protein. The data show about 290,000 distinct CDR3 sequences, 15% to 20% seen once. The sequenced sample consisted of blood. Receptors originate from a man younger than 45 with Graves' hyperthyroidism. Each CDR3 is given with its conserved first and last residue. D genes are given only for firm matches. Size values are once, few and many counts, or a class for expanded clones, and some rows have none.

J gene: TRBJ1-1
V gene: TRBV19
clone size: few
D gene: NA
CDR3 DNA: TGTGCCAGTAGCACCTACAGGGATCGGGACACTGAAGCTTTCTTT
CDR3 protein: CASSTYRDRDTEAFF

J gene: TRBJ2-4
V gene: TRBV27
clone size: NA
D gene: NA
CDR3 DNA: TGTGCCAGCAGTTTGGGAGGTACATGGAACATTCAGTACTTC
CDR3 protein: CASSLGGTWNIQYF

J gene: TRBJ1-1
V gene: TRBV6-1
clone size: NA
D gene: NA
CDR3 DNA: TGTGCCAGCAGTCCCCAAATTCGGAACACTGAAGCTTTCTTT
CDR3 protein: CASSPQIRNTEAFF

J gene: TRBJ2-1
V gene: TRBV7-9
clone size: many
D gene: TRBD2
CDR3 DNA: TGTGCCAGCAGCTTAGCTACCGGGACTAGGGCCAATGAGCAGTTCTTC
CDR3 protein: CASSLATGTRANEQFF

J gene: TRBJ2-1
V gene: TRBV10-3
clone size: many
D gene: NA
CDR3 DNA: TGTGCCATCAGCTCCGGGGACCCCAATGAGCAGTTCTTC
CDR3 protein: CAISSGDPNEQFF

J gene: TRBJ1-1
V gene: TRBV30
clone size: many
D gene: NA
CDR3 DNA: TGTGCCTGGGCACGACAGTGGGATGAAGCTTTCTTT
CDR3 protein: CAWARQWDEAFF

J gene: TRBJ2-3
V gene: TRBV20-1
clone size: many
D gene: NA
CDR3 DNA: TGCAGTGCTAGAGACCAGGGAATCCCCCAAGATACGCAGTATTTT
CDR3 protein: CSARDQGIPQDTQYF

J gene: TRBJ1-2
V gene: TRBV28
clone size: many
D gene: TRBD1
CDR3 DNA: TGTGCCAGCAGTGGGGCCTCGACAGGGAGGGCCCTTGGCTACACCTTC
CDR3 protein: CASSGASTGRALGYTF

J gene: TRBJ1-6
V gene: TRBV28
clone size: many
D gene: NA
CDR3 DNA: TGTGCCAGCAGACCCTCGGGGGGGGGCAATTCACCCCTCCACTTT
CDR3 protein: CASRPSGGGNSPLHF

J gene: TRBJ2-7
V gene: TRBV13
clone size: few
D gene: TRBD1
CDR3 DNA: TGTGCCAGCAGCTTGGGCAGGGGGAACTACGAGCAGTACTTC
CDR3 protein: CASSLGRGNYEQYF

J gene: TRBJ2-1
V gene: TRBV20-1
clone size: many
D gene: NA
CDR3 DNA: TGCAGTGCTAGAGGAACAGCTAGCTCCTACAATGAGCAGTTCTTC
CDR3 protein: CSARGTASSYNEQFF

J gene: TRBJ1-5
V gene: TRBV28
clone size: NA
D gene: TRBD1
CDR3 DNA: TGTGCCAGCAGCCAGACCTACGTCAGGGGGCGATTTCAGCCCCAGCATTTT
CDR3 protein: CASSQTYVRGRFQPQHF

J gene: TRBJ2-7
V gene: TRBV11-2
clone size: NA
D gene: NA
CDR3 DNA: TGTGCCAGCATCGTCCCCTACGAGCAGTACTTC
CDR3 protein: CASIVPYEQYF

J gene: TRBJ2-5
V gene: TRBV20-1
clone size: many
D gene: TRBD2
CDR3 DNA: TGCAGTGCTCGGACTAGCGGGAGACTGCGAGAGACCCAGTACTTC
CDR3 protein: CSARTSGRLRETQYF

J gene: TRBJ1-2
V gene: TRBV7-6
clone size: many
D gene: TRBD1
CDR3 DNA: TGTGCCAGCAGCTTAGCCAGGGGGCCTTATGGCTACACCTTC
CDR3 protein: CASSLARGPYGYTF

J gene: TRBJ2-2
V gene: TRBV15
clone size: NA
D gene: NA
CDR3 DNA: TGTGCCACCACGGCCCGCACTGGAACCGGGGAGCTGTTTTTT
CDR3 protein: CATTARTGTGELFF

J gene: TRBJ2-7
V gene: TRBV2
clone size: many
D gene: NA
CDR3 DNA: TGTGCCAGCAGGAGAACCCGGGAGCCCTATAACGAGCAGTACTTC
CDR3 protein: CASRRTREPYNEQYF

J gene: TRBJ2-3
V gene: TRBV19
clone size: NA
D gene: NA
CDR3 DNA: TGTGCCAGTAGTAGGGGGAAGAGAGGAGATACGCAGTATTTT
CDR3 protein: CASSRGKRGDTQYF

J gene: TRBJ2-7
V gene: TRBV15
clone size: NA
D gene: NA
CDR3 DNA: TGTGCCACCAGCAGAGAAGGGGGGCCCTCCTACGAGCAGTACTTC
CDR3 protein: CATSREGGPSYEQYF